What follows are 18 T cell receptor beta chains derived from one specimen sequenced in a study of beta chain features in type 1 diabetes. Expressed TCRB transcripts were sequenced because the entire RNA isolate underwent reverse transcription. The method was immunoSEQ multiplex PCR; TCRdb's version includes in-frame clones alone and lacks a portion of them. The sample has 200,000 to 250,000 clones; less than 35% are singletons. Input material: central memory CD4+ T cells from blood. These TCRs come from a man aged 30-40 years in good health.

This clone has more than one count but fewer than ten. J is TRBJ1-6 and V is TRBV18; D is possibly TRBD1 (5 bases). Per germline, CDR1 KGHSH and CDR2 LQKENI. The CDR3 sequence is 15 residues long. Trimming removed 4 bases at V and 5 bases at J, with 12 bases between. The CDR3 coding sequence is TGTGCCAGCTCACAGGACATAGCTGATAATTCACCCCTCCACTTT. Its protein is CASSQDIADNSPLHF.

The genes are TRBV18 and TRBJ2-1; TRBD2 agrees at 7 bases. The CDR3 runs to 15 residues. V was clipped by 2 bases and J by 2 bases; unmatched bases: 3. Germline V gives CDR1 KGHSH, CDR2 LQKENI. This CDR3 is CASSPFAGAYNEQFF. The DNA for the CDR3 is TGTGCCAGCTCACCATTTGCGGGGGCCTACAATGAGCAGTTCTTC. The variable domain in full, completed from reference TRBV18 and TRBJ2-1, reads NAGVMQNPRHLVRRRGQEARLRCSPMKGHSHVYWYRQLPEEGLKFMVYLQKENIIDESGMPKERFSAEFPKEGPSILRIQQVVRGDSAAYFCASSPFAGAYNEQFFGPGTRLTVL.

The chain uses TRBV6-6 and TRBJ1-5; D is ambiguous. CDR3 length: 15 amino acids. Germline lookup yields CDR1 MNHNY and CDR2 SVGAGI (reference sequence). V shed 6 bases and J shed 0 bases, with 12 bases lying between them. The CDR3 sequence: CASSRDSVSNQPQHF. For the CDR3, the DNA is TGTGCCAGCAGCCGCGATTCGGTTAGCAATCAGCCCCAGCATTTT.

V and J are TRBV11-2 and TRBJ2-7; TRBD2 is a possible D gene (6 bases). The CDR3 is 13 residues long. Trimming stripped 5 bases from V and 3 bases from J, with 11 bases between. CDR1 is SGHAT and CDR2 is FQNNGV in the germline V gene. Here the CDR3 DNA reads TGTGCCAGCAGCCTGGGGACTGACTACGAGCAGTACTTC. This encodes CASSLGTDYEQYF.

This clone was detected only a few times. The chain couples TRBV18 to TRBJ1-4; D remains ambiguous. V was pared by 0 bases and J by 0 bases, with 8 bases between. The germline V gene has CDR1 KGHSH and CDR2 LQKENI. The CDR3 covers 16 residues. The CDR3 sequence is CASSPPSATTNEKLFF. The CDR3, as DNA: TGTGCCAGCTCACCACCTAGTGCTACAACTAATGAAAAACTGTTTTTT.

The chain uses TRBV7-2 and TRBJ2-1; 7 bases match TRBD2. This CDR3 spans 15 amino acids. Trimming at V came to 1 base and at J to 8 bases, leaving 8 bases not matched to a gene. Germline loops: CDR1 SGHTA, CDR2 FQGNSA. CDR3 DNA sequence: TGTGCCAGCAGCTTAGGGCTAGCGGTTGGTGATGAGCAGTTCTTC. The encoded protein is CASSLGLAVGDEQFF.

The V gene is TRBV29-1, the J gene TRBJ1-2; D is uncertain. The CDR3 length is 11 residues. The V gene's germline CDR1 is SQVTM and CDR2 ANQGSEA. The ends were cut back, 3 bases at V and 7 bases at J, with 9 bases in the middle. CDR3: CSVDRDFGYTF. The DNA of the CDR3 is TGCAGCGTTGACCGGGATTTTGGCTACACCTTC.

The rearrangement links TRBV6-5 to TRBJ2-7; no firm D call. The CDR3 sequence is 11 residues long. Germline CDR1 is MNHEY and CDR2 is SVGAGI. V lost 0 bases and J 5 bases, leaving 2 bases between the germline ends. This CDR3 is CASSYSNEQYF. DNA for the CDR3: TGTGCCAGCAGTTACTCGAACGAGCAGTACTTC.

The chain joins TRBV7-8 to TRBJ1-3; the D is unclear. The CDR3 consists of 15 residues. In germline, CDR1 is SGHVS, CDR2 FQNEAQ. V gave up 2 bases and J gave up 0 bases, with 8 bases separating them. The CDR3 coding sequence is TGTGCCAGCAGCTTACGTGGACCCTCTGGAAACACCATATATTTT. Translated: CASSLRGPSGNTIYF. Full variable domain (outside the CDR3, taken from reference TRBV7-8 and TRBJ1-3): GAGVSQSPRYKVAKRGQDVALRCDPISGHVSLFWYQQALGQGPEFLTYFQNEAQLDKSGLPSDRFFAERPEGSVSTLKIQRTQQEDSAVYLCASSLRGPSGNTIYFGEGSWLTVV.

The V and J genes are TRBV7-9 and TRBJ2-7, with 13 bases aligning to TRBD2. Germline V gene sequence: CDR1 SEHNR, CDR2 FQNEAQ (reference sequence). This CDR3 has 16 amino acids. V lost 5 bases to trimming and J lost 4 bases; unmatched junction nucleotides: 8. CDR3 DNA: TGTGCCAGCAGCCCCGGCCCGGGACTAGCGGGGTACGAGCAGTACTTC. As protein: CASSPGPGLAGYEQYF. Based on the CDR3 plus reference TRBV7-9 and TRBJ2-7, the full variable domain is DTGVSQNPRHKITKRGQNVTFRCDPISEHNRLYWYRQTLGQGPEFLTYFQNEAQLEKSRLLSDRFSAERPKGSFSTLEIQRTEQGDSAMYLCASSPGPGLAGYEQYFGPGTRLTVT.

The gene calls are TRBV7-2 and TRBJ1-1; no clear D. The CDR3 contains 13 residues. The V end was cut by 4 bases, the J end by 1 base, with 7 bases between. Germline V gene data show CDR1 as SGHTA and CDR2 as FQGNSA. The CDR3 coding sequence is TGTGCCAGCAGCTCCACTAGGAACACTGAAGCTTTCTTT. Translated, it gives CASSSTRNTEAFF.

This clone appeared a few times. The chain has TRBV29-1 and TRBJ2-1; D not certain. CDR3 length: 11 amino acids. Germline loops: CDR1 SQVTM, CDR2 ANQGSEA. Trimming left V 7 bases short and J 10 bases short, with 14 bases between. The chain's CDR3 is CSAHFLDEQFF. CDR3 bases: TGCAGCGCCCACTTTCTTGACGAGCAGTTCTTC.

V usage is TRBV5-1 and J usage is TRBJ2-7; D is perhaps TRBD1 (5 bases). V was cut by 0 bases and J by 3 bases, with 25 bases left in between. CDR1 SGHRS and CDR2 YFSETQ come from the germline V gene. This CDR3 spans 19 amino acids. The CDR3 loop is CASSLAQPTAKSTNYEQYF. The CDR3 nucleotides read TGCGCCAGCAGCTTGGCCCAGCCGACAGCGAAGTCCACAAACTACGAGCAGTACTTC. The complete variable domain, with remaining parts taken from reference TRBV5-1 and TRBJ2-7, reads KAGVTQTPRYLIKTRGQQVTLSCSPISGHRSVSWYQQTPGQGLQFLFEYFSETQRNKGNFPGRFSGRQFSNSRSEMNVSTLELGDSALYLCASSLAQPTAKSTNYEQYFGPGTRLTVT.

The chain joins TRBV5-1 to TRBJ2-5, with TRBD1 identical over 7 bases. Germline V gene lookup returns CDR1 SGHRS and CDR2 YFSETQ. V was clipped by 0 bases and J by 4 bases; unmatched bases: 6. The CDR3 contains 15 residues. The CDR3 sequence: CASSLEGGAGETQYF. The CDR3 nucleotides read TGCGCCAGCAGCTTGGAAGGGGGCGCGGGAGAGACCCAGTACTTC. Using reference TRBV5-1 and TRBJ2-5 for the parts outside the CDR3, the full variable domain is KAGVTQTPRYLIKTRGQQVTLSCSPISGHRSVSWYQQTPGQGLQFLFEYFSETQRNKGNFPGRFSGRQFSNSRSEMNVSTLELGDSALYLCASSLEGGAGETQYFGPGTRLLVL.

A remark on this clone: This sample includes further DNA sequences coding for the same CDR3. The rearrangement uses TRBV7-9 and TRBJ1-1; maybe TRBD1 (5 bases). The V end lost 1 base, the J end lost 2 bases, and 8 bases lay between the germline ends. CDR3 length equals 14 residues. Germline CDR1 SEHNR, CDR2 FQNEAQ (reference sequence). CDR3 residues: CASSLGQTNTEAFF. The CDR3 DNA follows: TGTGCCAGCAGCTTAGGACAGACTAACACTGAAGCTTTCTTT.

The V gene is TRBV28, the J gene TRBJ2-5, with D maybe TRBD1 (5 bases). The CDR3 is made up of 15 amino acids. V gave up 5 bases and J gave up 2 bases, with 15 bases separating them. Per germline, CDR1 MDHEN and CDR2 SYDVKM. CDR3 sequence (DNA): TGTGCCAGCAGTCGAAGTACAGGATTGCAAGAGACCCAGTACTTC. Its protein is CASSRSTGLQETQYF.

The V gene is TRBV5-1, the J gene TRBJ2-7; TRBD1 or TRBD2 may be the D gene (6 bases each). The CDR3 is 15 amino acids. Germline values: CDR1 SGHRS, CDR2 YFSETQ. Trimming took 0 bases from V and 0 from J, leaving 10 bases between them. The CDR3 is CASSLEWGASYEQYF. CDR3 nucleotide sequence: TGCGCCAGCAGCTTGGAATGGGGGGCCTCCTACGAGCAGTACTTC.

The rearrangement uses TRBV12-5 and TRBJ2-1; D gene unclear. Trimming left V 1 base short and J 0 bases short, with 7 bases between. Germline assignment: CDR1 LGHNT and CDR2 FRNRAP. The CDR3 length is 15 residues. The CDR3 nucleotides read TGTGCTAGTGGTTTGGACAGAAGCTCCTACAATGAGCAGTTCTTC. This codes for CASGLDRSSYNEQFF.